This entry lists 10 T cell receptor beta chains sequenced from one sample in a study of T-cell reconstitution after alpha-beta-depleted transplantation in children. The library targeted TCRbeta and was prepared with unique molecular identifiers. MiXCR was run by TCRdb on the PCR reads, yielding one entry per CDR3 protein. The sample yields approximately 97,000 distinct CDR3 sequences, over 6% seen once. Source: PBMCs, taken before TCRalphabeta/CD19-depleted stem cell transplant. The receptors were sampled from a boy between 2 and 15 years old with acute lymphoblastic leukemia, due to receive a stem cell transplant.

The chain uses TRBV15 and TRBJ1-6; 8 nucleotides line up with TRBD1. Germline trimming cut 5 bases from V and 10 bases from J; bases unmatched to any gene: 10. Per germline, CDR1 LNHNV and CDR2 YYDKDF (reference sequence). The CDR3 totals 15 residues. CDR3 residues: CATSSTTGEGSPLHF. The CDR3, as DNA: TGTGCCACCAGCTCCACGACAGGGGAAGGCTCACCCCTCCACTTT.

This clonotype was picked up a small number of times. The chain uses TRBV20-1 and TRBJ2-1; 10 bases are shared with TRBD2. V was pared by 6 bases and J by 2 bases, with 4 bases of the junction left unmatched. Germline-derived CDR1 and CDR2 are DFQATT and SNEGSKA (reference sequence). This CDR3 is built from 14 residues. CDR3 bases: TGCAGTGCAACTAGCGGGGAACCCTACAATGAGCAGTTCTTC. Translation: CSATSGEPYNEQFF.

This clonotype showed up many times. The chain employs TRBV9 and TRBJ2-1, with 8 bases matching TRBD2. Germline CDR1 is SGDLS and CDR2 is YYNGEE. The V gene end was trimmed by 3 bases and the J gene end by 7 bases; junction bases not matched to a gene: 6. The CDR3 is made up of 14 amino acids. In nucleotides, the CDR3 is TGTGCCAGCAGCGCCGAGCGGGGGTTTAATGAGCAGTTCTTC. Protein product: CASSAERGFNEQFF.

This clonotype was detected only a few times. The genes are TRBV12-3 or TRBV12-4 and TRBJ1-2, with D unresolved. The length of the CDR3 is 16 residues. The V gene lost 2 bases and the J gene lost 2 bases, with 15 bases spanning the gap. The CDR3 DNA follows: TGTGCCAGCAGTTTAAGCTTAGGGAAAGGGAACTATGGCTACACCTTC. It is translated as CASSLSLGKGNYGYTF.

Many counts were recorded for this clonotype. CDR3 sequence (DNA): TGCGCCAGCAGAACGACAGGGAACACTGAAGCTTTCTTT. Protein: CASRTTGNTEAFF. The chain joins TRBV5-1 to TRBJ1-1; possibly TRBD1 for D (6 bases). CDR1 is SGHRS, CDR2 YFSETQ, per germline. V was clipped by 5 bases and J by 1 base, with 9 bases between them. The CDR3 extends over 13 amino acids. Full variable domain (outside the CDR3, taken from reference TRBV5-1 and TRBJ1-1): KAGVTQTPRYLIKTRGQQVTLSCSPISGHRSVSWYQQTPGQGLQFLFEYFSETQRNKGNFPGRFSGRQFSNSRSEMNVSTLELGDSALYLCASRTTGNTEAFFGQGTRLTVV.

This clonotype was detected many times. The rearrangement uses TRBV7-2 and TRBJ2-7, with 9 bases that match TRBD2. The CDR3 is made up of 14 amino acids. Germline trimming cut 2 bases from V and 6 bases from J; bases unmatched to any gene: 5. Germline loops: CDR1 SGHTA, CDR2 FQGNSA. CDR3: CASSLKRGEGEQYF. The CDR3, as DNA: TGTGCCAGCAGCTTAAAGCGGGGGGAAGGCGAGCAGTACTTC.

In this sample, this clonotype turned up many times. The chain links TRBV20-1 to TRBJ2-2; D gene unclear. The V end lost 6 bases, the J end lost 6 bases, and 11 bases lay between the germline ends. This CDR3 is built from 12 residues. CDR1 is DFQATT, CDR2 SNEGSKA, per germline (reference sequence). Here the CDR3 reads CSASGQPGELFF. CDR3 DNA sequence: TGCAGTGCCTCTGGGCAACCCGGGGAGCTGTTTTTT.

The table lists this clonotype with many counts. This chain joins TRBV20-1 and TRBJ2-7; no clear D. Germline values: CDR1 DFQATT, CDR2 SNEGSKA (reference sequence). The CDR3 is 15 amino acids. Trimming took 1 base from V and 2 from J, leaving 15 bases between them. This chain's CDR3 is CSARAISELPYEQYF. The CDR3 nucleotides read TGCAGTGCTAGAGCGATTTCCGAACTTCCCTACGAGCAGTACTTC.

In this sample, this clonotype turned up many times. The rearrangement links TRBV6-5 to TRBJ1-3; a possible D gene is TRBD1 (5 bases). The CDR3 contains 16 residues. V was trimmed by 0 bases and J by 4 bases, leaving 13 bases between them. The germline V gene encodes CDR1 MNHEY and CDR2 SVGAGI. DNA of the CDR3: TGTGCCAGCAGTTACTCGTTAGGGGAGGCGGGAAACACCATATATTTT. Protein product: CASSYSLGEAGNTIYF.

This clonotype was recorded a few times. The chain has TRBV20-1 and TRBJ2-7; 9 bases agree with TRBD1. The germline CDR1 and CDR2 sequences are DFQATT and SNEGSKA (reference sequence). The CDR3 contains 17 residues. V was clipped by 1 base and J by 1 base; unmatched bases: 11. The CDR3: CSARVYPRTGASYEQYF. In nucleotides, the CDR3 is TGCAGTGCTAGAGTCTACCCCCGGACAGGGGCTTCCTACGAGCAGTACTTC.